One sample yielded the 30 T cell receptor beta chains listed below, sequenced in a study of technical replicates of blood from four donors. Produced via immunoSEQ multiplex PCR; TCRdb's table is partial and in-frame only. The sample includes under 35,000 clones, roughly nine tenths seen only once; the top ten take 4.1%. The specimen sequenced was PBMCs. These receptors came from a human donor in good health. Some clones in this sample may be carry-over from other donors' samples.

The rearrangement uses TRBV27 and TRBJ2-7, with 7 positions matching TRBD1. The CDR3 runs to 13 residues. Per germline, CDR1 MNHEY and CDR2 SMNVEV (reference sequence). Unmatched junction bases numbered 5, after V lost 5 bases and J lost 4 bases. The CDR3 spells CASSPQGVYEQYF. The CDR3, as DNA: TGTGCCAGCAGTCCTCAGGGGGTTTACGAGCAGTACTTC.

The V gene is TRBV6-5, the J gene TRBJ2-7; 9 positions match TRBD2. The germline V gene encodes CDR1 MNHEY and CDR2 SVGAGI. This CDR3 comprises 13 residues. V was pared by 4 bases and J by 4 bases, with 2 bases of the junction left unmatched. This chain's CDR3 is CASSWTSEYEQYF. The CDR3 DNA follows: TGTGCCAGCAGTTGGACTAGCGAATACGAGCAGTACTTC.

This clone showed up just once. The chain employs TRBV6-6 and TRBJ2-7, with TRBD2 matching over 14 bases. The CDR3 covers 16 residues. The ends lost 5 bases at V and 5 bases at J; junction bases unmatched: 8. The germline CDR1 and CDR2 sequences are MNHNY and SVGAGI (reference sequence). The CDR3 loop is CASSTSGTSGRDEQYF. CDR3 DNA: TGTGCCAGCAGTACCAGCGGGACTAGCGGGAGAGACGAGCAGTACTTC.

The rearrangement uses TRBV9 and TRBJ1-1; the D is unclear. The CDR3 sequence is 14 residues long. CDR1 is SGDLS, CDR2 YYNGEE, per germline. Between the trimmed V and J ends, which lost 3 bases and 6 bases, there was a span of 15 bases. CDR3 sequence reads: CASSGAATSAEAFF. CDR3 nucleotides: TGTGCCAGCAGCGGCGCGGCGACCAGCGCTGAAGCTTTCTTT.

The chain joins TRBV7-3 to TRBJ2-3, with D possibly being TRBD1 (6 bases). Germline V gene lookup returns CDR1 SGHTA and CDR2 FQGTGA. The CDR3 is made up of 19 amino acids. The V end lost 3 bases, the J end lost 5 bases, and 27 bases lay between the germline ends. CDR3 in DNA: TGTGCCAGCAGCTTGGACAGCAAGACTTCACTTACTTCGCGAGATACGCAGTATTTT. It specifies CASSLDSKTSLTSRDTQYF.

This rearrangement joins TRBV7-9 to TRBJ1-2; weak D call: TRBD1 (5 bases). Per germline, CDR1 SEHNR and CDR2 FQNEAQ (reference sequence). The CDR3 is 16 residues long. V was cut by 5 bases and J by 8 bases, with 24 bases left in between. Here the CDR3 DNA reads TGTGCCAGCAGCCCTCCCGGCAGGGCGCATTTTTTGGGCTACACCTTC. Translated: CASSPPGRAHFLGYTF.

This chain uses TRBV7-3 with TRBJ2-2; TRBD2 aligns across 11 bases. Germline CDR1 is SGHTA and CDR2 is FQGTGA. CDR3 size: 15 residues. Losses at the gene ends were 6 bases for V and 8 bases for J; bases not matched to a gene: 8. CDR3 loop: CASSSLAGGLGELFF. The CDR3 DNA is TGTGCCAGCAGTTCCCTAGCGGGAGGTTTAGGGGAGCTGTTTTTT.

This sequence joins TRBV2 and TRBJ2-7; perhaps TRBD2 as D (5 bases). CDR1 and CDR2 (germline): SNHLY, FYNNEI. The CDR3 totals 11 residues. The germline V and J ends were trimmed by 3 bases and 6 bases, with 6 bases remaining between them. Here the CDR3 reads CASSDGSEQYF. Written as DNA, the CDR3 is TGTGCCAGCAGTGATGGGAGCGAGCAGTACTTC.

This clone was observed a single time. The CDR3 bases are TGTGCCAGCAGCGTAGAACAGGGGCCAAATTCACCCCTCCACTTT. This codes for CASSVEQGPNSPLHF. V gene TRBV9 combines with J gene TRBJ1-6; 7 bases fit TRBD1. The CDR3 loop spans 15 amino acids. Germline CDR1 is SGDLS and CDR2 is YYNGEE. With V trimmed by 0 bases and J by 7 bases, 4 bases remained unmatched.

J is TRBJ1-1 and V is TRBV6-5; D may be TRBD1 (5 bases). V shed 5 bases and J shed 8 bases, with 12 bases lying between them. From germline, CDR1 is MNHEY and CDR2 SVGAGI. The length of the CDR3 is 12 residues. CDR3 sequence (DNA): TGTGCCAGCAGTAAGGACACACGAGAAGCTTTCTTT. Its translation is CASSKDTREAFF.

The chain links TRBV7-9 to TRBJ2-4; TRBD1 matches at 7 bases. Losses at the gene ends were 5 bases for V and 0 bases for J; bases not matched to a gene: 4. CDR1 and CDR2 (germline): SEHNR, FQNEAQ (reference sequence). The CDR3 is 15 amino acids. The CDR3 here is CASSRDSLAKNIQYF. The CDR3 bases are TGTGCCAGCAGCCGGGACAGTCTAGCCAAAAACATTCAGTACTTC.

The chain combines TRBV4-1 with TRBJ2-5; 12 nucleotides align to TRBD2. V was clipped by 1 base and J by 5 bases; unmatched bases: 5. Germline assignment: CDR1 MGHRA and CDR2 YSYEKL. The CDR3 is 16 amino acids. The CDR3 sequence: CASSQGGLAGWETQYF. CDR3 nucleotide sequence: TGCGCCAGCAGCCAAGGGGGACTAGCGGGTTGGGAGACCCAGTACTTC.

The CDR3 loop reads CASGDLGLAGADTQYF. The DNA of the CDR3 is TGTGCCAGCGGGGACCTTGGGCTAGCGGGTGCAGATACGCAGTATTTT. This chain joins TRBV2 and TRBJ2-3; the match to TRBD2 covers 8 bases. This CDR3 comprises 16 residues. After removal of 8 bases from V and 4 bases from J, the junction contained 14 bases not matched to a gene. Germline V CDR1 and CDR2: SNHLY, FYNNEI.

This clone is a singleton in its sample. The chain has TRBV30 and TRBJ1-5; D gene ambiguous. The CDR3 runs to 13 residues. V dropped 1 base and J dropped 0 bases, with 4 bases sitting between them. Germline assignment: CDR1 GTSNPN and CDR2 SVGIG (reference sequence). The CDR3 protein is CAWSEHSNQPQHF. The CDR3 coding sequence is TGTGCCTGGAGTGAACATAGCAATCAGCCCCAGCATTTT.

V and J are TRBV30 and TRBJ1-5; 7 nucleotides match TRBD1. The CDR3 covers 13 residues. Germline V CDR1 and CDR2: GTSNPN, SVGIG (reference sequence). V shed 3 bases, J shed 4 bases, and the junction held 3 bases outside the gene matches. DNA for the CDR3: TGTGCCTGGAGCTGGACAGGTAATCAGCCCCAGCATTTT. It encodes CAWSWTGNQPQHF.

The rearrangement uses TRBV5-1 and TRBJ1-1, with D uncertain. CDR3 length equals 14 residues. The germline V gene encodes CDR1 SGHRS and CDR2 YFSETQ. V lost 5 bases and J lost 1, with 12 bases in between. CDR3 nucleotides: TGCGCCAGCAGGGTACAAGCGGGGAACACTGAAGCTTTCTTT. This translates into CASRVQAGNTEAFF.

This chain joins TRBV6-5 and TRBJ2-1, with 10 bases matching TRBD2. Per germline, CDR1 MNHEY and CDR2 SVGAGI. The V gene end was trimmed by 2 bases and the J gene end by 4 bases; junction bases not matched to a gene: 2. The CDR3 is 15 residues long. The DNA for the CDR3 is TGTGCCAGCAGTTACCCTAGCGGGGGTTACAATGAGCAGTTCTTC. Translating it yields CASSYPSGGYNEQFF.

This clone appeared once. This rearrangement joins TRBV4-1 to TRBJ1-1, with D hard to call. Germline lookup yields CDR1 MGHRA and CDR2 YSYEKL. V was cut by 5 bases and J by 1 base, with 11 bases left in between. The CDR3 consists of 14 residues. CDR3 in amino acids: CASSAQVRNTEAFF. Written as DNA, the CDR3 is TGCGCCAGCAGCGCCCAGGTTAGGAACACTGAAGCTTTCTTT.

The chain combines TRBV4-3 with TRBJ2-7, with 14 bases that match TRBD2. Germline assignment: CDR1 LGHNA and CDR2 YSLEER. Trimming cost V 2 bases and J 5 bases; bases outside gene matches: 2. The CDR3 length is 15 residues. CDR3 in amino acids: CASSQSGLAGDEQYF. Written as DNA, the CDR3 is TGCGCCAGCAGCCAATCGGGACTAGCGGGAGACGAGCAGTACTTC.

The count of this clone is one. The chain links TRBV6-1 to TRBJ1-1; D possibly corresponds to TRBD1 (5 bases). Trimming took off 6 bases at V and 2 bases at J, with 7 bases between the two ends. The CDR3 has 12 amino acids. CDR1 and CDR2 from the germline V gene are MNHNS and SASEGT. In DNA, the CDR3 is TGTGCCAGCAGGACAGCTAACACTGAAGCTTTCTTT. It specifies CASRTANTEAFF.

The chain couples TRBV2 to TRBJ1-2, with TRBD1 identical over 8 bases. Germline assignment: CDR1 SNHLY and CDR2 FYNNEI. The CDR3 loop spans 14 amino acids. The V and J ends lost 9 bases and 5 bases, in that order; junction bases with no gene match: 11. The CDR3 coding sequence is TGTGCCAGGGGACGACAGGGGCAAAGTTATGGCTACACCTTC. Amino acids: CARGRQGQSYGYTF.

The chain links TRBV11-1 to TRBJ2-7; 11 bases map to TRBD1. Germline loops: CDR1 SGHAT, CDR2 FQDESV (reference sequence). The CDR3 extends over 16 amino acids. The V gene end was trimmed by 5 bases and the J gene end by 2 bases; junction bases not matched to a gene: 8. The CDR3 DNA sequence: TGTGCCAGCAGCCGCCCTCCGGGACAGGGGGCCTACGAGCAGTACTTC. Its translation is CASSRPPGQGAYEQYF.

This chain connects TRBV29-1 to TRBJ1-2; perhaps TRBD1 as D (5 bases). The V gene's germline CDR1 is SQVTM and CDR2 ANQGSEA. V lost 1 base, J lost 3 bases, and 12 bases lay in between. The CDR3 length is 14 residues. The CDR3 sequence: CSVEGRGRYYGYTF. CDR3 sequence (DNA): TGCAGCGTTGAAGGGAGGGGTAGATACTATGGCTACACCTTC.

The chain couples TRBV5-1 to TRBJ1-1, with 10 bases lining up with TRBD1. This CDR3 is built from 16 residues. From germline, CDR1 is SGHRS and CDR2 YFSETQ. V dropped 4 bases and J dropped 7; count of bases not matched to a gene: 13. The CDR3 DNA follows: TGCGCCAGCAGCCAAGGGACAGGGGCCGCTTATGGTGAAGCTTTCTTT. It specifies CASSQGTGAAYGEAFF.

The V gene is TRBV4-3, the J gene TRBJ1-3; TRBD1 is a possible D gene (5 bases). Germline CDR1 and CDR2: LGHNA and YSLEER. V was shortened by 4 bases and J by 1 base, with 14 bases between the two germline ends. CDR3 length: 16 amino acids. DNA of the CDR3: TGCGCCAGCAGCCGCCGGTGGGGGGAATCTGGAAACACCATATATTTT. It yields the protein CASSRRWGESGNTIYF.

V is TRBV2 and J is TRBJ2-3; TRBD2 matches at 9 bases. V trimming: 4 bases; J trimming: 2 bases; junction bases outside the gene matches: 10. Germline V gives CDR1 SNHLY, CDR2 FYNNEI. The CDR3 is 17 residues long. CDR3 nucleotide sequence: TGTGCCAGCAGTGGCTCGGTTAGCGGGGGTATCACAGATACGCAGTATTTT. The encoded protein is CASSGSVSGGITDTQYF.

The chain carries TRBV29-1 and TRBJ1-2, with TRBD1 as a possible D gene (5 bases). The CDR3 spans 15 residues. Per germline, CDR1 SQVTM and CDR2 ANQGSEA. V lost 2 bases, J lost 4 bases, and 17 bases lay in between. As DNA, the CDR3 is TGCAGCGTTGAACAAGGGGCCCCCGGAGCCTATGGCTACACCTTC. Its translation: CSVEQGAPGAYGYTF.

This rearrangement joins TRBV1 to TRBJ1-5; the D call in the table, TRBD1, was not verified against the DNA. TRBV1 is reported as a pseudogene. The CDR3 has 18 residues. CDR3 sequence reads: CTSSQPLSTGIQGQPQHF. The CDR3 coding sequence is TGCACCAGCAGCCAACCCCTCTCTACAGGGATCCAAGGTCAGCCCCAGCATTTT.

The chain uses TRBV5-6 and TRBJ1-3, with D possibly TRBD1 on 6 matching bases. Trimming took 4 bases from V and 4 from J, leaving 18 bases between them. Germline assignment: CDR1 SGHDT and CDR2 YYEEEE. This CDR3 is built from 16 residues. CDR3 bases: TGTGCCAGCAGCCTAGACAGGCCCCTCCAGGGAAACACCATATATTTT. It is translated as CASSLDRPLQGNTIYF.

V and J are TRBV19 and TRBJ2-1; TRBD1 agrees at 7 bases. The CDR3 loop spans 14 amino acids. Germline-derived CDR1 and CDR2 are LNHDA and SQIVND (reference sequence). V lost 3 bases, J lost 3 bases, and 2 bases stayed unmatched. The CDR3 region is CASSMDRNYNEQFF. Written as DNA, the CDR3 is TGTGCCAGTAGTATGGACAGGAACTACAATGAGCAGTTCTTC.